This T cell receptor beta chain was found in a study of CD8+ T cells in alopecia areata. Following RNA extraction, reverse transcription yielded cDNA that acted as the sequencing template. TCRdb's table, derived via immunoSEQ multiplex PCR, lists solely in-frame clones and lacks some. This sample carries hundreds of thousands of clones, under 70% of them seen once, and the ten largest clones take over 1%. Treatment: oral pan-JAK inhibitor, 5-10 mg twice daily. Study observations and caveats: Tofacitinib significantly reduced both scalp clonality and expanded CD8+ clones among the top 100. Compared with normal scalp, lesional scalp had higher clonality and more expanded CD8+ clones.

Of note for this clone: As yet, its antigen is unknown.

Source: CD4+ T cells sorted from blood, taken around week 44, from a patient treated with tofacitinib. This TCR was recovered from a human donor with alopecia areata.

The CDR3 DNA reads as TGCAGCGTTGAAGAGGACAGGGGGCATGGCTACACCTTC. Translating gives CSVEEDRGHGYTF. The rearrangement links TRBV29-1 to TRBJ1-2; TRBD1 aligns across 11 bases. CDR1 and CDR2 from the germline V gene are SQVTM and ANQGSEA. V lost 0 bases, J lost 6 bases, and 0 bases stayed unmatched. CDR3 length equals 13 residues.